Here is one T cell receptor (beta chain) with its context. This entry comes from a study of shared clonotypes between healthy human individuals. Methods used by the authors: ImmunoSEQ only sent back junction sequences with no quality scores, so filtering was done differently. Sequencing used immunoSEQ multiplex PCR; TCRdb keeps in-frame clones, though not all of them. V and J calls and clone size are those listed in that table; D and trimming were worked out from the DNA. The data contain about 2 million clones, around 96% of them seen just once; the ten biggest clones take up 0.9% to 1.5%. Naive-designated CD8 cells lacked CD45RO, were positively enriched for CCR7, and omitted terminally differentiated effector memory CD45RA+ cells. The sample comprised naive CD8+ T cells sorted from blood. The clonotype was recovered from a man younger than 30 in good health.

In DNA form, the CDR3 reads TGTGCCAGCACCCCGGCAGGGTACGGGGCCAACGTCCTGACTTTC. Translation: CASTPAGYGANVLTF. The chain joins TRBV6-6 to TRBJ2-6; D may be TRBD1 (5 bases). CDR3 length: 15 residues. Germline CDR1 and CDR2: MNHNY and SVGAGI (reference sequence). Trimming took off 7 bases at V and 4 bases at J, with 14 bases between the two ends.